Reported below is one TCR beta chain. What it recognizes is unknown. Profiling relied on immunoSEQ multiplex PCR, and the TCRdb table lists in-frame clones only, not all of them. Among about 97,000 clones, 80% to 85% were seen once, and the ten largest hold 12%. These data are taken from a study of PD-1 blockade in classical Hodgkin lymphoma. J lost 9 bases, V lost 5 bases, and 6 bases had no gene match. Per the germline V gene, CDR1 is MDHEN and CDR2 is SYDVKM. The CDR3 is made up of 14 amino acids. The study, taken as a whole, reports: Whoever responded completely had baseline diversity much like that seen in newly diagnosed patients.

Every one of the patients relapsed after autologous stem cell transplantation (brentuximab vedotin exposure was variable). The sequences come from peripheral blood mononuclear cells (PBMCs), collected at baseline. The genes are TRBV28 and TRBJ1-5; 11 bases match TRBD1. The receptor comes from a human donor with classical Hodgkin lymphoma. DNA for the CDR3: TGTGCCAGCAGTCCCCGGACAGGGGGCTGGCCCCAGCATTTT. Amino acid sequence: CASSPRTGGWPQHF.